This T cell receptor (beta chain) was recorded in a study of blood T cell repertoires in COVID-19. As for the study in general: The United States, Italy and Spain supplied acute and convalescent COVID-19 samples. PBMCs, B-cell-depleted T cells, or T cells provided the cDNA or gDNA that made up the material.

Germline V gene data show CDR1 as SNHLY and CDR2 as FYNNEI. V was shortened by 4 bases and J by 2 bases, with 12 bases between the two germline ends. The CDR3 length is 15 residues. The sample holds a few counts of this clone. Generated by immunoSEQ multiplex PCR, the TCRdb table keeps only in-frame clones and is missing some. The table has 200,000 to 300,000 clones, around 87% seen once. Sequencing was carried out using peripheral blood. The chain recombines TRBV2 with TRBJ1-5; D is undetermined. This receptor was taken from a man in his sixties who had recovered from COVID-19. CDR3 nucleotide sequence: TGTGCCAGCAGTGTCGAGGGTGCGGGCAATCAGCCCCAGCATTTT. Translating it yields CASSVEGAGNQPQHF.